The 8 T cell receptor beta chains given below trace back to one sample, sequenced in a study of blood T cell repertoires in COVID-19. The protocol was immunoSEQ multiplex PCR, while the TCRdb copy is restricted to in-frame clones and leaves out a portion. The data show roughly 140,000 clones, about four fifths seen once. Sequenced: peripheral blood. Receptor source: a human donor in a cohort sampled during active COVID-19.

The CDR3 spells CASSDPGAGAAYEQYF. DNA for the CDR3: TGTGCCAGCAGTGACCCGGGGGCGGGGGCCGCCTACGAGCAGTACTTC. V is TRBV2 and J is TRBJ2-7; D possibly corresponds to TRBD2 (7 bases). Per the germline V gene, CDR1 is SNHLY and CDR2 is FYNNEI. This CDR3 has 16 residues. V lost 3 bases to trimming and J lost 2 bases, with 17 bases between them.

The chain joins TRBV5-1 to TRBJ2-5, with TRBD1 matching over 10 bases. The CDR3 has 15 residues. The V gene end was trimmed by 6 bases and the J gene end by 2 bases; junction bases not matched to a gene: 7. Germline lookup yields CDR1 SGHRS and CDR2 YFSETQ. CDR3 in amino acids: CASTTGTGVQETQYF. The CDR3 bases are TGCGCCAGCACAACCGGGACAGGGGTTCAAGAGACCCAGTACTTC.

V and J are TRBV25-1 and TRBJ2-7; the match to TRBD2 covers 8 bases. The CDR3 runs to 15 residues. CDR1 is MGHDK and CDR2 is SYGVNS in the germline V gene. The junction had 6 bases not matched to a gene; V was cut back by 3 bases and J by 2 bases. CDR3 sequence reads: CASSDPGGIAYEQYF. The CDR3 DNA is TGTGCCAGCAGTGACCCGGGGGGGATCGCCTACGAGCAGTACTTC.

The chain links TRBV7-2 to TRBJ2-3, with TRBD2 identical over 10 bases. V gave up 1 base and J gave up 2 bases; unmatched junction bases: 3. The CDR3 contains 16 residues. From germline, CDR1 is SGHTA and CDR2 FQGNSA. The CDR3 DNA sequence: TGTGCCAGCAGCTTAGGGACTAGCGGACTCACAGATACGCAGTATTTT. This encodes CASSLGTSGLTDTQYF.

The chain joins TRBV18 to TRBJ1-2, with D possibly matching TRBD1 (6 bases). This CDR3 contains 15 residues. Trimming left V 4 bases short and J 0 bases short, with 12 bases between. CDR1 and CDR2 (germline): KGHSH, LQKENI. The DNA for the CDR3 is TGTGCCAGCTCACAAACTACAGGGCCTAACTATGGCTACACCTTC. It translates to CASSQTTGPNYGYTF.

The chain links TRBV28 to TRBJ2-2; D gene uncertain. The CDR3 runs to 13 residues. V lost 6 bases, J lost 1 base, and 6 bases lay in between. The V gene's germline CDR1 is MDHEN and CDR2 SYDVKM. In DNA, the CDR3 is TGTGCCAGCAGCAACGGGAACACCGGGGAGCTGTTTTTT. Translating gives CASSNGNTGELFF.

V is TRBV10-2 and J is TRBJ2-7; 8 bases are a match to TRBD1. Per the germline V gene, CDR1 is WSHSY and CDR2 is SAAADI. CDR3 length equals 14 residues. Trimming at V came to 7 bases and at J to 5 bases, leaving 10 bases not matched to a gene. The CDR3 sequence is CASKDRAGSDEQYF. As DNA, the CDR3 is TGCGCCAGCAAGGACAGGGCGGGGTCGGACGAGCAGTACTTC.

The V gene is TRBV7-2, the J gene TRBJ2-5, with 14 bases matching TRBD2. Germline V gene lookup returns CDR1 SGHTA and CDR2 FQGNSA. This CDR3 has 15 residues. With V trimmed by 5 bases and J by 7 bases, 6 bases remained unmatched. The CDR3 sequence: CASSLGLAGEGTQYF. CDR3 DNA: TGTGCCAGCAGCCTGGGACTAGCGGGAGAGGGGACCCAGTACTTC.